The next 17 T cell receptor beta chains were all read from a single sample in a study of shared clonotypes between healthy human individuals. The method was immunoSEQ multiplex PCR; TCRdb's version includes in-frame clones alone and lacks a portion of them. The profile shows approximately 2,000,000 clones, 90% to 95% of them singletons. The naive CD8 fraction comprised CD45RO-negative cells positively selected for CCR7 and excluded terminally differentiated effector memory CD45RA+ cells. What was sequenced was naive CD8+ T cells from PBMCs. These receptors were taken from a man aged 18-30 years in good health. Some clones in this sample may be carry-over from other donors' samples.

The chain has TRBV7-2 and TRBJ2-7; D might be TRBD1 or TRBD2, each matching 5 bases. CDR1 and CDR2 (germline): SGHTA, FQGNSA. The length of the CDR3 is 15 residues. The ends were cut back, 2 bases at V and 2 bases at J, with 13 bases in the middle. DNA for the CDR3: TGTGCCAGCAGCTTACATGGGCAGGGACCCTACGAGCAGTACTTC. Translating it yields CASSLHGQGPYEQYF.

This clone was observed a single time. The CDR3 DNA sequence: TGTGCCAGCAGTTTATTAAGGGCAGGGGGCTACGAGCAGTACTTC. Its protein product is CASSLLRAGGYEQYF. The chain combines TRBV27 with TRBJ2-7; 7 bases fit TRBD1. In germline, CDR1 is MNHEY, CDR2 SMNVEV (reference sequence). The trim removed 1 base at V and 3 bases at J, leaving 6 bases unmatched. The CDR3 is made up of 15 amino acids.

This chain connects TRBV5-4 to TRBJ2-7; weak D call: TRBD1 (6 bases). CDR1 and CDR2 from the germline V gene are SGHNT and YYREEE (reference sequence). The CDR3 has 12 amino acids. Trimming shortened V by 4 bases and J by 2 bases, and 7 bases separated the two germline ends. The CDR3, as DNA: TGTGCCAGCAGCGCAGGGGCCTACGAGCAGTACTTC. Translation: CASSAGAYEQYF. The full variable domain, rest sourced from reference TRBV5-4 and TRBJ2-7, is ETGVTQSPTHLIKTRGQQVTLRCSSQSGHNTVSWYQQALGQGPQFIFQYYREEENGRGNFPPRFSGLQFPNYSSELNVNALELDDSALYLCASSAGAYEQYFGPGTRLTVT.

The rearrangement uses TRBV6-1 and TRBJ2-7; either TRBD1 or TRBD2 may fit D (5 bases each). Germline loops: CDR1 MNHNS, CDR2 SASEGT. Trimming removed 1 base at V and 5 bases at J, with 12 bases between. There are 14 residues in the CDR3. CDR3 in amino acids: CASSEVGRPDEQYF. The CDR3 DNA is TGTGCCAGCAGTGAAGTGGGACGGCCGGACGAGCAGTACTTC.

The J gene is TRBJ1-5, the V gene TRBV2, with D possibly matching TRBD1 (6 bases). The V end lost 3 bases, the J end lost 3 bases, and 12 bases lay between the germline ends. The length of the CDR3 is 15 residues. Germline V gene data show CDR1 as SNHLY and CDR2 as FYNNEI. CDR3 amino acids: CASSEAGAYNQPQHF. The DNA for the CDR3 is TGTGCCAGCAGTGAGGCAGGGGCGTACAATCAGCCCCAGCATTTT.

The CDR3 DNA sequence: TGTGCCAGCAGCTCAGCGGGACGGGTTCACACTGAAGCTTTCTTT. Translated: CASSSAGRVHTEAFF. The chain joins TRBV9 to TRBJ1-1, with D tentatively TRBD1 (5 bases). V lost 4 bases and J lost 3, with 16 bases in between. Germline loops: CDR1 SGDLS, CDR2 YYNGEE. This CDR3 has 15 amino acids.

V usage is TRBV5-6 and J usage is TRBJ1-5; possibly TRBD1 for D (6 bases). In germline, CDR1 is SGHDT, CDR2 YYEEEE. Trimming took off 1 base at V and 4 bases at J, with 9 bases between the two ends. The CDR3 runs 14 residues. CDR3 coding DNA: TGTGCCAGCAGCTTGTTTACAGGGAATCAGCCCCAGCATTTT. This codes for CASSLFTGNQPQHF.

The V gene is TRBV10-2, the J gene TRBJ1-1; possible D gene TRBD1, 5 bases. The CDR3 length is 15 residues. Germline V gene data show CDR1 as WSHSY and CDR2 as SAAADI. V lost 0 bases and J lost 3, with 11 bases in between. CDR3 loop: CASSESQGWDTEAFF. DNA of the CDR3: TGCGCCAGCAGTGAGTCTCAGGGTTGGGACACTGAAGCTTTCTTT.

The chain has TRBV13 and TRBJ2-4; 7 bases fit TRBD1. This CDR3 spans 15 amino acids. Germline values: CDR1 PRHDT, CDR2 FYEKMQ (reference sequence). The V gene end was trimmed by 8 bases and the J gene end by 3 bases; junction bases not matched to a gene: 10. CDR3 sequence reads: CASALRDRRKNIQYF. CDR3 coding DNA: TGTGCCAGCGCCCTACGGGACAGACGCAAAAACATTCAGTACTTC.

The chain joins TRBV2 to TRBJ2-7; D may be TRBD1 or TRBD2 (5 bases each). The CDR3 runs to 14 residues. Germline V CDR1 and CDR2: SNHLY, FYNNEI. Trimming shortened V by 8 bases and J by 3 bases, and 17 bases separated the two germline ends. The CDR3 loop reads CASSEDWDVYEQYF. The CDR3 DNA reads as TGTGCCAGCTCTGAGGATTGGGACGTCTACGAGCAGTACTTC.

This clone was picked up one time. The chain employs TRBV9 and TRBJ2-5, with 12 bases fitting TRBD2. CDR1 and CDR2 from the germline V gene are SGDLS and YYNGEE. The J segment lost 5 bases and the V segment lost 0 bases, leaving 8 bases of the junction unmatched. The CDR3 length is 17 residues. The CDR3 coding sequence is TGTGCCAGCAGCGTAGGGACTAGCGGGAACGCACGGGAGACCCAGTACTTC. Protein product: CASSVGTSGNARETQYF. Variable domain in full (rest from reference TRBV9 and TRBJ2-5): DSGVTQTPKHLITATGQRVTLRCSPRSGDLSVYWYQQSLDQGLQFLIQYYNGEERAKGNILERFSAQQFPDLHSELNLSSLELGDSALYFCASSVGTSGNARETQYFGPGTRLLVL.

The chain recombines TRBV6-4 with TRBJ1-5; 7 bases fit TRBD1. CDR1 and CDR2 from the germline V gene are MRHNA and SNTAGT. J was trimmed by 6 bases and V by 2 bases; bases with no gene match: 4. The CDR3 sequence is 14 residues long. CDR3 bases: TGTGCCAGCAGTGACGTGGCAGGGGGTCAGCCCCAGCATTTT. Its protein is CASSDVAGGQPQHF.

The chain couples TRBV9 to TRBJ2-7; D might be TRBD2 (5 bases). The CDR3 totals 13 residues. V lost 4 bases and J 2 bases, leaving 10 bases between the germline ends. Germline V lookup: CDR1 SGDLS, CDR2 YYNGEE. In DNA, the CDR3 is TGTGCCAGCAGCCGGAAGGGAGCCTACGAGCAGTACTTC. This gives the protein CASSRKGAYEQYF.

The rearrangement links TRBV27 to TRBJ1-2; D is unclear. CDR3 size: 13 residues. Germline V gene lookup returns CDR1 MNHEY and CDR2 SMNVEV (reference sequence). Trimming stripped 3 bases from V and 6 bases from J, with 11 bases between. The CDR3 loop is CASSLGRTHGYTF. The CDR3 nucleotides are TGTGCCAGCAGTTTGGGCCGGACCCATGGCTACACCTTC.

The count of this clone is one. The chain carries TRBV28 and TRBJ1-3; D possibly corresponds to TRBD1 (5 bases). Germline V gene sequence: CDR1 MDHEN, CDR2 SYDVKM. V was trimmed by 7 bases and J by 4 bases, leaving 35 bases between them. The CDR3 is 21 residues long. The chain's CDR3 is CASTPFDVLERLSAGGNTIYF. CDR3 DNA sequence: TGTGCCAGCACCCCGTTCGATGTCCTGGAAAGACTCTCGGCAGGGGGAAACACCATATATTTT.

The chain joins TRBV7-3 to TRBJ2-2, with TRBD2 as a possible D gene (6 bases). Germline values: CDR1 SGHTA, CDR2 FQGTGA. The CDR3 contains 14 residues. Trimming cost V 6 bases and J 0 bases, with 8 bases left between them. CDR3 in amino acids: CASRTRSNTGELFF. The CDR3 coding sequence is TGTGCCAGCAGGACTAGATCGAACACCGGGGAGCTGTTTTTT.

The table lists this clone with a count of one. This rearrangement joins TRBV1 to TRBJ2-3; TRBD2 is taken as the D call from the table, unchecked against the DNA. TRBV1 is a documented pseudogene. The CDR3 has 17 residues. The CDR3 reads CTSSHSLLPILTDTQYF. The CDR3 region has the DNA TGCACCAGCAGCCACTCTTTACTCCCCATCCTCACAGATACGCAGTATTTT.